Listed below are T cell receptor beta chains from one sample, sequenced in a study of Ad26.COV2.S vaccination and SARS-CoV-2 variants. Measured with immunoSEQ multiplex PCR; TCRdb has only the in-frame clones, and not every one. The sample consists of about 350,000 clones, about 88% of them appearing once. Source: peripheral blood, taken in a trial of Ad26.COV2.S vaccine versus placebo. The receptors stem from a person between 18 and 60 years old who received the Ad26.COV2.S COVID-19 vaccine or a placebo. Both conserved end residues are part of each CDR3. For some rows the clone size is stated as once, few or many, or as a class when expanded; others skip it.

j_call v_call clone_size cdr3_aa
TRBJ1-6 TRBV6-5 few CASRDQGRDNSPLHF
TRBJ2-2 TRBV4-3 . CASSQVTMLTELFF
TRBJ2-7 TRBV6-5 once CASSYLSGRSYEQYF
TRBJ1-5 TRBV19 . CASNLRDGFNQPQHF
TRBJ2-1 TRBV9 once CASSPRGDRAYNEQFF
TRBJ2-4 TRBV6-2/TRBV6-3 . CASSYSGTTFQYF
TRBJ1-1 TRBV2 . CASSEARLGGTEAFF
TRBJ2-7 TRBV7-3 . CASSAQQGNEQYF
TRBJ1-6 TRBV10-2 . CASTGQGGSPLHF
TRBJ2-1 TRBV6-5 . CASKESLLSNGEQFF
TRBJ2-7 TRBV5-5 . CASSLGPGPQTYEQYF
TRBJ2-7 TRBV9 . CASSVEAGSLYEQYF
TRBJ2-7 TRBV29-1 . CSVEEKAPGYEQYF
TRBJ2-7 TRBV5-1 . CASNSEGGNYEQYF
TRBJ2-3 TRBV7-6 . CASSLVSRTDTQYF
TRBJ2-1 TRBV19 . CASSVRLRKNEQFF
TRBJ1-3 TRBV18 . CASSPLTATGNTIYF
TRBJ1-2 TRBV7-9 . CASSLGSGANYGYTF
TRBJ2-5 TRBV4-3 . CASSQGVQETQYF
TRBJ2-5 TRBV7-3 . CASSLQETQYF
TRBJ1-1 TRBV19 . CASRGAGNTEAFF
TRBJ2-3 TRBV9 once CASSAEGLAGTYTQYF
TRBJ1-3 TRBV4-2 . CASSQELYRSSSGNTIYF
TRBJ1-1 TRBV10-3 . CASRQSLNTEAFF
TRBJ1-1 TRBV7-9 . CAIGLASNTEAFF
TRBJ2-7 TRBV30 . CAWADGAYEQYF
TRBJ1-3 TRBV7-7 . CASSPAGGGGNTIYF
TRBJ2-2 TRBV11-2 . CASSWGGTGDRSWELFF